This T cell receptor (beta chain) was identified during a study of blood T cell repertoires in COVID-19. The overall study: In each case, the material was cDNA or gDNA derived from T cells, B-cell-depleted T cells, or PBMCs.

In the authors' methods: Counts of nucleated cells, estimated from reference gene primer amplification, were obtained. TCRdb keeps only in-frame clones here, not all; method: immunoSEQ multiplex PCR. Clone size and the V and J calls come from that table; the DNA yielded D and trimming. The sample includes over 50,000 clones, about 85% of them seen just once. Germline values: CDR1 MDHEN, CDR2 SYDVKM. The ends lost 1 base at V and 3 bases at J; junction bases unmatched: 5. The CDR3 is 15 residues long. V gene TRBV28 combines with J gene TRBJ1-2; 7 bases are shared with TRBD1. This TCR came from a human donor in a cohort sampled during active COVID-19. The sequencing sample was made of peripheral blood. CDR3 nucleotides: TGTGCCAGCAGTTTATCGGACAGGAGGCACTATGGCTACACCTTC. It specifies CASSLSDRRHYGYTF.